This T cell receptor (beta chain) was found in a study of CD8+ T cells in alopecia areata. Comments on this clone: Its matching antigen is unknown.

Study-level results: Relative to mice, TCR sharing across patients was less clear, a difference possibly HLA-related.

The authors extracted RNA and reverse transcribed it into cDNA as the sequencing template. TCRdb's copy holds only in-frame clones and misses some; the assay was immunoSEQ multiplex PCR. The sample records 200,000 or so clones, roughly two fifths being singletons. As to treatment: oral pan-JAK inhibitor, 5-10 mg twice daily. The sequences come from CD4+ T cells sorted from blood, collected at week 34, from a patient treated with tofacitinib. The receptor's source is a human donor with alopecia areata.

For the CDR3, the DNA is TGTGCCTGGAGTAGGTTAGGGGGGGCTGAAGCTTTCTTT. Protein: CAWSRLGGAEAFF. This chain connects TRBV30 to TRBJ1-1, with D possibly being TRBD1 (6 bases). From germline, CDR1 is GTSNPN and CDR2 SVGIG (reference sequence). The CDR3 is 13 amino acids. Trimming removed 2 bases at V and 6 bases at J, with 13 bases between. The complete variable domain, with remaining parts taken from reference TRBV30 and TRBJ1-1, reads SQTIHQWPATLVQPVGSPLSLECTVEGTSNPNLYWYRQAAGRGLQLLFYSVGIGQISSEVPQNLSASRPQDRQFILSSKKLLLSDSGFYLCAWSRLGGAEAFFGQGTRLTVV.